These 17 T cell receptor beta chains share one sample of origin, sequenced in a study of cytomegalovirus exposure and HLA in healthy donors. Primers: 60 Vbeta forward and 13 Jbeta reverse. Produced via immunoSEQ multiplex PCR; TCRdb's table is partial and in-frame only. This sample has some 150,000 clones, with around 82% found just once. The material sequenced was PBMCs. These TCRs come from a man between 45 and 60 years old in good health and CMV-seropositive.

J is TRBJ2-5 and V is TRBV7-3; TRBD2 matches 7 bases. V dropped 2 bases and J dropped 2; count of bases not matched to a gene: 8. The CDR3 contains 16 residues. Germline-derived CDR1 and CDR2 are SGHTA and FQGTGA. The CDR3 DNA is TGTGCCAGCAGCTTAGGCCTAGCGGACAAACAAGAGACCCAGTACTTC. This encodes CASSLGLADKQETQYF.

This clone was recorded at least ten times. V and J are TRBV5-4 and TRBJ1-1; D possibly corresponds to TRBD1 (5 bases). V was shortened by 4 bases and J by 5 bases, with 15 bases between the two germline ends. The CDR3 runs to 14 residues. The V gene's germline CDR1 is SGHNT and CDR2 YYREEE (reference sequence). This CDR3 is CASSVTGGGTEAFF. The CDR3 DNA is TGTGCCAGCAGCGTCACCGGGGGAGGGACTGAAGCTTTCTTT.

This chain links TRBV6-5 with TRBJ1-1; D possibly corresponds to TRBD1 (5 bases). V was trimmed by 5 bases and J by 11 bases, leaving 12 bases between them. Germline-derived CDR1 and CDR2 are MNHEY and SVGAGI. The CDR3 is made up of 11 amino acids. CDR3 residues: CASSGHSVAFF. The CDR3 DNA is TGTGCCAGCAGTGGACACTCGGTCGCTTTCTTT.

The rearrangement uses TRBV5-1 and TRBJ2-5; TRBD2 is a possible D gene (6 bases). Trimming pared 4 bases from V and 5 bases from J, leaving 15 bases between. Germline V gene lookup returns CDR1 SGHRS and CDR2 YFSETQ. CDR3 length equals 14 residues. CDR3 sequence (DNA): TGCGCCAGCAGCCCGGGGGTTATGATTGAGACCCAGTACTTC. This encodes CASSPGVMIETQYF.

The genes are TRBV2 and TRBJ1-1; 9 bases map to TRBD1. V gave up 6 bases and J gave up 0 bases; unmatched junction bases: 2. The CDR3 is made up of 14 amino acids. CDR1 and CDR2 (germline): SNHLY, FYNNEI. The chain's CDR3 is CASRRTGVNTEAFF. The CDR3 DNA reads TGTGCCAGCAGGAGGACAGGGGTGAACACTGAAGCTTTCTTT.

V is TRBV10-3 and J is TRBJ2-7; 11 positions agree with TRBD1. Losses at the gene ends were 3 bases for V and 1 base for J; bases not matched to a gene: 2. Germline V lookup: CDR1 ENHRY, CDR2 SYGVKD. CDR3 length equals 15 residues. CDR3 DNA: TGTGCCATCAGTGAAGGGACAGGGGGGTCCTACGAGCAGTACTTC. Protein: CAISEGTGGSYEQYF.

The CDR3 DNA reads TGTGCCAGCAGCCCCGGGATTTTCTCCTACGAGCAGTACTTC. Protein product: CASSPGIFSYEQYF. The V gene is TRBV16, the J gene TRBJ2-7, with a tentative D call TRBD2 (5 bases). V was clipped by 4 bases and J by 0 bases, with 10 bases between them. Germline CDR1 KGHSY, CDR2 FQNENV. The CDR3 contains 14 residues.

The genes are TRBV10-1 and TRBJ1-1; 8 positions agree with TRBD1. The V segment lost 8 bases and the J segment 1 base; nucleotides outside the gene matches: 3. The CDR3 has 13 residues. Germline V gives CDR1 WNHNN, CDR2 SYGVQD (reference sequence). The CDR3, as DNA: TGCGCCAGCCCCGACAGGGGGAACACTGAAGCTTTCTTT. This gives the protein CASPDRGNTEAFF.

CDR3 in amino acids: CASSCTECLSNEQFF. The CDR3 nucleotides are TGTGCCAGCAGCTGTACTGAGTGTTTATCGAATGAGCAGTTCTTC. The rearrangement links TRBV28 to TRBJ2-1; D is uncertain. CDR3 size: 15 residues. V gave up 6 bases and J gave up 7 bases, with 19 bases separating them. Germline assignment: CDR1 MDHEN and CDR2 SYDVKM.

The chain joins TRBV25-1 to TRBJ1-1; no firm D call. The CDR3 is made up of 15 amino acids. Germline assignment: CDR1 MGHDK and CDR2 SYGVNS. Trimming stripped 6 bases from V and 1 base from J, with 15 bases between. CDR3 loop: CASRNPQLPNTEAFF. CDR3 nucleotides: TGTGCCAGCAGGAACCCACAGCTTCCGAACACTGAAGCTTTCTTT.

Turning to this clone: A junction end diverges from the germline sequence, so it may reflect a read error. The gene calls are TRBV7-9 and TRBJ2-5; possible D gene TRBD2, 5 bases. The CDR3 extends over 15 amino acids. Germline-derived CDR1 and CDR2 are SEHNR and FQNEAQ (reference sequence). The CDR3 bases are TGTTCCAGCAGCCCGGCTGGGAGTGGGGTGGAGACCCAGTACTTC. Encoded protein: CSSSPAGSGVETQYF.

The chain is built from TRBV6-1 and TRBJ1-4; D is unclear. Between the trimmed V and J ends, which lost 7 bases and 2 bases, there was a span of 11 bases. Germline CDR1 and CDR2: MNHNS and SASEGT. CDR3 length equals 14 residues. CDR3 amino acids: CASIGGGTNEKLFF. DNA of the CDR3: TGTGCCAGCATAGGAGGCGGGACTAATGAAAAACTGTTTTTT.

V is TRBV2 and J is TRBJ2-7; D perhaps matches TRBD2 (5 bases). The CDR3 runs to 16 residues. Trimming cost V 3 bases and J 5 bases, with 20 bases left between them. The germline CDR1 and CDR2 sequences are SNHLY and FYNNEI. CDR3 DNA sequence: TGTGCCAGCAGTGATATTGAGGAGGTGTCGTTTGACGAGCAGTACTTC. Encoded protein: CASSDIEEVSFDEQYF.

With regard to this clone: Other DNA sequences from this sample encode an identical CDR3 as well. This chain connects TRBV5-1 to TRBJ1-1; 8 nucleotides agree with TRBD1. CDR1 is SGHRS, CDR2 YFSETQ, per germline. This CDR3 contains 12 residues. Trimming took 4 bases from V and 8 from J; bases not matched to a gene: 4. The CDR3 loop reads CASSLTGEEAFF. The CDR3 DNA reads TGCGCCAGCAGCCTGACAGGGGAGGAAGCTTTCTTT.

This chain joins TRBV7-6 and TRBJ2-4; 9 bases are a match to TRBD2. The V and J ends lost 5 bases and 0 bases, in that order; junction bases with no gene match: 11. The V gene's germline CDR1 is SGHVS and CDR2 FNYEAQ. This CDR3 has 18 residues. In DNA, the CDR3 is TGTGCCAGCAGCCCCTCCGCGGGGGGGCGCGTAGCCAAAAACATTCAGTACTTC. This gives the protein CASSPSAGGRVAKNIQYF.

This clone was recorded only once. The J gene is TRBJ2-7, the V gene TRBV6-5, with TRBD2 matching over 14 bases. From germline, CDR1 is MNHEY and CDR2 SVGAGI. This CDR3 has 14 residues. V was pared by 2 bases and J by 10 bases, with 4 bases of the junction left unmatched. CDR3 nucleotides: TGTGCCAGCAGTTACGGGACTAGCGGGAGAAGACAGTACTTC. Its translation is CASSYGTSGRRQYF.

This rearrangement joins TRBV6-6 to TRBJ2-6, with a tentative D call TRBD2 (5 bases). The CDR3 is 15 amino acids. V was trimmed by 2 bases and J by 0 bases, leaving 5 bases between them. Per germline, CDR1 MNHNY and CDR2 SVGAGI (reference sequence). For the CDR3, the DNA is TGTGCCAGCAGTTACCGGGGCTCTGGGGCCAACGTCCTGACTTTC. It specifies CASSYRGSGANVLTF.